The present T cell receptor (beta chain) was sequenced within a study of blood T cell repertoires in COVID-19. Across the study: COVID-19 samples collected from the United States, Italy and Spain covered acute and convalescent phases.

TCRdb's table, derived via immunoSEQ multiplex PCR, lists solely in-frame clones and lacks some. The sample gives about 440,000 clones, approximately 90% of which show up once; 4% to 5.5% is in the top ten. The CDR3 has 15 residues. Deletions cut 4 bases from V and 4 bases from J, with 16 bases between. Looked up from germline, CDR1 is MNHEY and CDR2 is SMNVEV (reference sequence). This receptor was identified in a woman aged 25 to 39 with acute or convalescent COVID-19. Sample: peripheral blood. The genes are TRBV27 and TRBJ1-1; tentative D call: TRBD1 (6 bases). Written as DNA, the CDR3 is TGTGCCAGCAGTTCGACACAGGGAAGGGCCACTGAAGCTTTCTTT. Translation gives CASSSTQGRATEAFF.